This is a list of T cell receptor beta chains from one sample in a study of early T cells in non-severe SARS-CoV-2 infection. TCRdb analysed the 5' RACE reads with MiXCR anew, one entry per CDR3 protein. Counted here are 45,000 or so distinct CDR3 sequences, around a quarter occurring once; the ten biggest clones make up just over 4.5%. The material was whole blood, obtained at baseline. These receptors all stem from an adult who was a healthcare worker with PCR-confirmed SARS-CoV-2 infection or an uninfected control (not recorded which). The CDR3 runs from the conserved cysteine through the conserved F or W. A D gene is named only where the DNA matches it firmly. A clone size is listed for some rows: how often the clone was seen (once, few, many), or a class if it is expanded.

cdr3_nt cdr3_aa d_call clone_size j_call v_call
TGTGCCAGCAGCCCAAGGGACAGGGGAGGTACTGAAGCTTTCTTT CASSPRDRGGTEAFF TRBD1 . TRBJ1-1 TRBV3-1
TGTGCCAGCAGTTACCGAGGGGGGTACAATGAGCAGTTCTTC CASSYRGGYNEQFF . . TRBJ2-1 TRBV6-5
TGTGCCAGCAGTCTGGCGTCGAACACCGGGGAGCTGTTTTTT CASSLASNTGELFF . few TRBJ2-2 TRBV2
TGTGCCAGCACTCCGCCGGGGACCACAGATACGCAGTATTTT CASTPPGTTDTQYF . few TRBJ2-3 TRBV6-6
TGTGCCAGCAGTCTCCCTTTAAGGGGGGGTAATTCCTACGAGCAGTACTTC CASSLPLRGGNSYEQYF . . TRBJ2-7 TRBV28
TGCGCCAGCAGCCTGCCGAGACAGGGCAGCACTGAAGCTTTCTTT CASSLPRQGSTEAFF TRBD1 many TRBJ1-1 TRBV5-1
TGCAGCGTTACCAGGGGCTCTAAGGACAAACTGTTTTTT CSVTRGSKDKLFF . few TRBJ1-4 TRBV29-1
TGTGCCAGCAGTTTGGACAACCAACAAGAGACCCAGTACTTC CASSLDNQQETQYF . . TRBJ2-5 TRBV27
TGTGCCAGTAGTCCCTTTCTCGGGGAGCTGTTTTTT CASSPFLGELFF . many TRBJ2-2 TRBV19
TGTGCCATAGAGGACTGGAACACCGGGGAGCTGTTTTTT CAIEDWNTGELFF . few TRBJ2-2 TRBV6-2/TRBV6-3
TGTGCCAGCAGTTCACTTCAGGGGGGTAATTCACCCCTCCACTTT CASSSLQGGNSPLHF TRBD1 few TRBJ1-6 TRBV6-2/TRBV6-3
TGCGCCAGCAGCCAAGATCAAGGACAAGGGGGAGAGCAGTACTTC CASSQDQGQGGEQYF . once TRBJ2-7 TRBV4-3
TGTGCCAGCAGCCGCCGGATGGATAAGAACACCGGGGAGCTGTTTTTT CASSRRMDKNTGELFF . few TRBJ2-2 TRBV7-8
TGTGCCAGCAGTTTAAGCACCCATCAGGGCTACACCTTC CASSLSTHQGYTF . many TRBJ1-2 TRBV12-3/TRBV12-4
TGTGCCAGCAGTTTAGTAGGCTCTGGGGCCAACGTCCTGACTTTC CASSLVGSGANVLTF . few TRBJ2-6 TRBV7-9
TGTGCCAGCAGTGAACTTAGCGGGGCGCCCTACAATGAGCAGTTCTTC CASSELSGAPYNEQFF TRBD2 . TRBJ2-1 TRBV2